In this sample, the clone carrying this T cell receptor beta chain turned up once. The CDR3 consists of 15 residues. Germline CDR1 reads LNHDA; CDR2 reads SQIVND (reference sequence). Trimming removed 2 bases from V and 2 bases from J, with 13 bases in between. The sample originates from a study of blood T cell repertoires in COVID-19. Clones were sequenced by immunoSEQ multiplex PCR, and TCRdb holds only the in-frame ones, with some missing. In the table there are fewer than 95,000 clones, approximately 79% of which are singletons. Source material: peripheral blood. The clonotype originates from a man aged 70-80 years with COVID-19, enrolled during active disease. The chain uses TRBV19 and TRBJ2-7; D not resolved. The CDR3 DNA follows: TGTGCCAGTAGTATATCCGCGTCCCCCACCTACGAGCAGTACTTC. Translated, it gives CASSISASPTYEQYF.